This T cell receptor beta chain derives from a study of cytomegalovirus exposure and HLA in healthy donors (dated by TCRdb to the late 2010s). Describing the broader study: In an earlier analysis of approximately 640 of the donors, under 300 Gb of sequence data and about 110 million unique TCR beta sequences from about 179 million T cells were reported. Every repertoire in the discovery cohort had been generated on one and the same sequencing platform. To predict cytomegalovirus infection status, the study combined high-throughput TCR immunosequencing, statistical association of individual TCRs with disease status, and machine learning. Donor age, sex, ethnicity and CMV serostatus were compiled together with the repertoire data. An earlier analysis of some 500 of the donors used high-throughput TCR beta sequencing to judge whether each TCR beta V gene segment behaved as functional or pseudogenic. The study used immunosequencing to profile the T cell repertoires of some 600 subjects and linked those repertoires to cytomegalovirus serostatus. Among approximately 370 genotyped donors of the cohort, an average of around 250,000 unique TCR beta nucleotide sequences was sequenced per donor, of which roughly 18% were non-productive. Typing coverage differed by locus: A, B, C, DRB1 and DQB1 were typed in about 620-640 donors, DQA1 in 522, DPA1 in approximately 600, and DPB1 in 400 to 490. A later genetic analysis took genome-wide SNP genotypes for about 55% of the 666 donors and used that subset as a discovery cohort. A later analysis re-analyzed previously published TCR beta repertoires from 600 to 850 donors and added high-resolution HLA genotyping to study TCR occurrence patterns. The later analysis used no new phenotypic data to find candidate immune exposures, relying instead on TCR beta sequences and their occurrence across donors. Five DR-DQ haplotypes were handled as single units for association and clustering because linkage in the cohort was strong. In addition to the first cohort of about 650 subjects, a separate validation cohort of approximately 120 different subjects was used. Class I and class II HLA loci were covered by the typing at four-digit resolution. About 310 gigabases of sequencing data and 78 million or so unique TCR sequences were included in an early release covering around 650 HLA-typed donors. The genetic ancestry cluster associated with self-reported Caucasian donors included 70% to 85% of the roughly 360 genotyped donors. The study was designed to test whether signatures of past pathogen exposure could be identified by cataloging public T cell receptors. Overall results and qualifications from the work: Some IMGT-functional V segments, including TRBV6-2 and TRBV6-3, could not be distinguished by the 87-base-pair reads and were therefore excluded. A further reported finding was that TCR beta sequences accurately predicted the HLA-A and HLA-B alleles for most subjects in the first cohort. V-gene and J-gene trimming of TCR beta chains was associated with a missense DCLRE1C variant in a later genetic analysis, and the association was replicated in an independent cohort. Broadly in line with IMGT annotations, most TCR beta V segments showed up in productive rearrangements about 87% or about 30% of the time in an earlier analysis of around 550 of the donors. In this cohort, only TCR beta chains were sequenced, and detectable features were limited by the absence of alpha or paired-chain data. A later analysis reported that several top co-occurrence clusters appeared linked to parvovirus B19, influenza, CMV and Epstein-Barr virus. When HLA alleles, especially DR and DQ, strongly co-occurred, attributing TCR associations to individual alleles was difficult. Because HLA typing was missing for some donors at each locus, association tests included only the typed subset. Most CMV-associated TCR beta chains appeared to be HLA-restricted in a later analysis, and the HLA associations seemed to be driven largely by CMV exposure. According to a later analysis, TCR association rates differed among HLA loci, with DRB1 alleles showing the most associated TCRs and HLA-C alleles showing the fewest. In vitro tests confirmed that a few of the cytomegalovirus-associated TCR beta chains recognize cytomegalovirus antigens. According to a later genetic analysis, donors in an Asian-associated ancestry cluster had fewer N-insertions in productive TCRs than the approximately 630-donor mean. While some public TCRs were present in many individuals, most TCR sequences turned up only very rarely across donors. A later analysis found that HLA-associated TCR beta chains were more clonally expanded and had lower generation probabilities than equally common non-associated chains. The earlier analysis of approximately 560 of the donors excluded 15 to 20 rarely observed V segments, including chromosome 9 orphons, because counts were too low. In a later analysis, around 17,000 TCR beta sequences were associated with specific HLA alleles at a false discovery rate of 0.05. The classifier was reported to diagnose cytomegalovirus status with high specificity and sensitivity in both the original and validation cohorts. Correlated functional status among segregating V segments might be attributable to linkage disequilibrium, but an unknown experimental factor could not be ruled out. According to the authors, the approach could potentially be generalized to other disease states and immunological phenotypes. In the study, 150 to 200 TCR beta chains were listed as associated with cytomegalovirus. A cluster of highly shared sequence variants was judged likely to be a technical artifact of the sequencing pipeline. Roughly uniform sequencing depth across donors was assumed in presence/absence analyses, although this assumption may not hold. For the cohort, immune exposure information was limited to CMV serostatus.

According to the germline V gene, CDR1 reads ENHRY and CDR2 reads SYGVKD. V is reduced by 4 bases and J by 5 bases, leaving a spacing of 8 bases between them. The cysteine opens and the phenylalanine closes a CDR3 of 13 amino acids. Of all the DNA, just the CDR3 is kept, 39 bases in frame from base 1. Libraries came from the immunoSEQ multiplex PCR assay. A mixture of 60 forward primers for TCR Vbeta segments and 13 reverse primers for TCR Jbeta segments was used in the multiplex PCR. The CDR3 region of rearranged TCR beta genes was amplified from genomic DNA with a multiplex PCR assay. The amplified TCR beta libraries were sequenced on the Illumina HiSeq System as 87-base-pair reads. In the paper's pipeline: A later analysis tallied about 77 million unique TCR beta chains across the 666 repertoires, and around 10 million of those chains were shared by two or more donors. A nearest-neighbor algorithm error-corrected the raw reads and collapsed the reads into unique sequences, merging closely related sequences to remove PCR and sequencing errors. CDR3 sequences were aligned to IMGT reference sequences to assign V, D and J gene segments. For a sequence to be retained, at least a six-nucleotide match to both a V gene segment and a J gene segment was required. A rearrangement counted as productive if the CDR3 had no stop codons and remained in frame with V and J, and every other rearrangement counted as non-productive. CDR3 was defined by IMGT convention, running from the second conserved V-encoded cysteine to the conserved J-encoded phenylalanine. The earlier analysis of 450 to 750 of the donors excluded any sequence lacking an unambiguous match to a single V gene segment. An earlier analysis of 500 to 600 of the donors classified V segments as functional when productive rearrangements were above 56.7% and as segregating when the standard deviation between donors was above 5%. A statistical classification framework was developed to diagnose cytomegalovirus status using the catalog of TCR beta chain sequences. In a later analysis, TCR nucleotide sequences were compared against IMGT/GENE-DB human TR gene sequences so that V and J genes could be assigned. In a later analysis, CDR3 sequences and most-parsimonious VDJ recombination scenarios were assigned using the TCRdist pipeline. A later analysis defined each TCR beta chain by its CDR3 amino acid sequence plus V-gene family, and excluded reads lacking a unique V-gene family. To address suspected cross-contamination and a sequencing artifact, a later analysis removed under 600 highly shared, low-generation-probability nucleotide sequences. A later analysis calculated a clonal expansion index for each public chain from normalized within-repertoire ranks of inferred template counts. A later analysis computed generation probabilities with a VDJ recombination model fitted to out-of-frame rearrangements, and checked the results against IGoR. A later analysis scored TCR-TCR, TCR-HLA and TCR-CMV co-occurrence with hypergeometric tests, applying a repertoire-size bias correction to TCR pairs. To estimate false discovery rates, a later analysis permuted the HLA or CMV assignments 20 times. In a later analysis, co-occurring TCRs were grouped using DBSCAN, with TCRdist sequence similarity added in when clustering inside HLA-allele-positive subsets. Repertoires with fewer than 30,000 or more than 120,000 public chains were left out of co-occurrence clustering, as were roughly five repertoires with anomalous nucleotide sharing. TCRdb provides this immuneACCESS table in a form limited to in-frame rearrangements. Some clones are lacking; in checked studies, under half of them reflect an unresolved V gene, and why the rest are absent is not known. V, J and clone size are taken as reported in that table, and D and trimming were inferred from the DNA itself. The sample table records about 130,000 clones. Clones ranked in the top ten supply about 2.2% of the sample.

Concerning this clone itself: Its antigen has not been determined.

The cohort comprised 666 healthy bone marrow donors. All cohort members were sampled while nominally healthy, although unrecorded immune exposures were likely present. The donor was CMV seronegative and belonged to the group of 352 seronegative cohort members. A peripheral blood sample was provided by each donor, and peripheral blood mononuclear cells were used for TCR beta sequencing. The Qiagen DNeasy Blood Extraction Kit was used to extract genomic DNA from the blood cell samples. The sequence came from a man between 40 and 49 years old in good health and CMV-seronegative. Recombination connected TRBV10-3 to TRBJ2-2; possibly the D gene is TRBD2, per 6 matching bases. The sequencing sample was made of PBMCs. The DNA is as follows: TGTGCCATCAGTGCCCGGGGGACCGGGGAGCTGTTTTTT. Its coded protein is CAISARGTGELFF.